This T cell receptor beta chain was identified in a study of Ad26.COV2.S vaccination and SARS-CoV-2 variants. The data were produced by immunoSEQ multiplex PCR, yet TCRdb's version contains in-frame clones alone and is incomplete. The data show approximately 150,000 clones, with 86% seen just once and approximately 5.1% held by the top ten. V was clipped by 3 bases and J by 8 bases, with 22 bases between them. The germline V gene has CDR1 SQVTM and CDR2 ANQGSEA. The CDR3 consists of 15 residues. The study's findings and limits: An underestimation of total T cell responses may have resulted from the TCR breadth and depth analyses.

Comments on this clone: What it binds is unknown.

The sequence was obtained from a human donor who had recovered from COVID-19. The rearrangement joins TRBV29-1 to TRBJ1-2, with a tentative D call TRBD1 (6 bases). The sample in question was peripheral blood, obtained after recovery from COVID-19. CDR3 sequence (DNA): TGCAGCGTTGATTTTAATGGGGGCCCCCAAGGGGGCTACACCTTC. The encoded protein is CSVDFNGGPQGGYTF.